This TCR beta chain was profiled in a study of T cell repertoires in cytomegalovirus infection. Study background: Researchers turned to recently identified HLA-C-restricted CMV epitopes as well as well-studied HLA-B-restricted ones. It was the public TCR beta signatures that indicated both CMV infection and matching HLA type. Overall study results and limits: The cumulative frequency of public TCR beta families distinguished individuals who carried CMV together with the relevant HLA. The ex vivo response showed dominance by HLA-C-restricted CMV-specific TCR beta clonotypes.

With V trimmed by 3 bases and J by 1 base, 5 bases remained unmatched. The CDR3 contains 16 residues. Germline CDR1 is SEHNR and CDR2 is FQNEAQ (reference sequence). TCRdb used MiXCR to reprocess the reads, holding one entry per CDR3 protein. The sample holds around 900,000 distinct CDR3 sequences; roughly a third are singletons and the top ten take roughly an eighth. With respect to this clonotype: Its antigen remains unidentified.

The specimen comprised cultured CD8+ T cells from PBMCs, sampled from culture after CMV antigen stimulation. V gene TRBV7-9 combines with J gene TRBJ2-3, with 9 bases matching TRBD2. The source of this sequence is a human donor in good health (CMV status not recorded). Some clones in this sample may be carry-over from other donors' samples. CDR3 in DNA: TGTGCCAGCAGCTTCTGGCGGGGGGGCCGCACAGATACGCAGTATTTT. This sequence encodes CASSFWRGGRTDTQYF.